This passage covers 24 T cell receptor beta chains from one sample sequenced in a study of T cell changes during pregnancy in multiple sclerosis. TCRdb's copy holds only in-frame clones and misses some; the assay was immunoSEQ multiplex PCR. The table shows approximately 53,000 clones, with around 92% occurring only once. Sequences were derived from CD4+ T cells from peripheral blood mononuclear cells, sampled in the third trimester of pregnancy. All receptors come from a female donor with multiple sclerosis, enrolled in a pregnancy study.

The V gene is TRBV5-6, the J gene TRBJ2-7; D is ambiguous. Trimming stripped 0 bases from V and 3 bases from J, with 7 bases between. The CDR3 is made up of 13 amino acids. Looked up from germline, CDR1 is SGHDT and CDR2 is YYEEEE. The CDR3 nucleotides are TGTGCCAGCAGCTTGGGCAGAAGCTACGAGCAGTACTTC. It yields the protein CASSLGRSYEQYF.

The chain recombines TRBV4-1 with TRBJ1-6; TRBD1 matches at 10 bases. The germline V gene has CDR1 MGHRA and CDR2 YSYEKL. The CDR3 consists of 17 residues. The junction had 6 bases not matched to a gene; V was cut back by 0 bases and J by 7 bases. The CDR3 region is CASSQEGTGALNSPLHF. The CDR3 DNA reads TGCGCCAGCAGCCAAGAAGGGACAGGGGCGTTAAATTCACCCCTCCACTTT.

This sequence joins TRBV9 and TRBJ1-6, with 9 bases that match TRBD1. Germline lookup yields CDR1 SGDLS and CDR2 YYNGEE. V lost 3 bases and J lost 7; bases outside the gene matches: 8. CDR3 length: 16 amino acids. In nucleotides, the CDR3 is TGTGCCAGCAGCGCTAGGGGACAGGGAGAGAATTCACCCCTCCACTTT. This codes for CASSARGQGENSPLHF.

V and J are TRBV5-6 and TRBJ1-2; D gene ambiguous. Deletions cut 0 bases from V and 7 bases from J, with 16 bases between. Germline CDR1 is SGHDT and CDR2 is YYEEEE. The CDR3 spans 15 residues. The CDR3, as DNA: TGTGCCAGCAGCTTGGATCCCGGTTTTACCTCTGGCTACACCTTC. It encodes CASSLDPGFTSGYTF.

This chain uses TRBV19 with TRBJ1-2; D is unclear. The CDR3 runs to 15 residues. Germline V CDR1 and CDR2: LNHDA, SQIVND (reference sequence). Trimming took off 4 bases at V and 2 bases at J, with 14 bases between the two ends. The CDR3 sequence: CASSNPLPGNYGYTF. For the CDR3, the DNA is TGTGCCAGTAGTAACCCCTTACCGGGGAACTATGGCTACACCTTC. The full variable domain, its missing parts supplied by reference TRBV19 and TRBJ1-2, is DGGITQSPKYLFRKEGQNVTLSCEQNLNHDAMYWYRQDPGQGLRLIYYSQIVNDFQKGDIAEGYSVSREKKESFPLTVTSAQKNPTAFYLCASSNPLPGNYGYTFGSGTRLTVV.

J is TRBJ2-5 and V is TRBV11-2; 7 nucleotides align to TRBD2. Per the germline V gene, CDR1 is SGHAT and CDR2 is FQNNGV. The junction had 9 bases not matched to a gene; V was cut back by 2 bases and J by 9 bases. CDR3 length equals 14 residues. The CDR3 DNA sequence: TGTGCCAGCAGCTTACCTGTGCGGGGGTTACCCCAGTACTTC. Its protein is CASSLPVRGLPQYF.

The genes are TRBV2 and TRBJ2-1, with 8 bases fitting TRBD1. With V trimmed by 4 bases and J by 4 bases, 0 bases remained unmatched. The V gene's germline CDR1 is SNHLY and CDR2 FYNNEI. The CDR3 is 13 amino acids. The CDR3 here is CASSGDRYNEQFF. The DNA for the CDR3 is TGTGCCAGCAGTGGGGACAGGTACAATGAGCAGTTCTTC.

The chain combines TRBV30 with TRBJ1-3, with a weak D call TRBD1 (5 bases). The CDR3 contains 13 residues. Germline values: CDR1 GTSNPN, CDR2 SVGIG (reference sequence). Trimming stripped 2 bases from V and 4 bases from J, with 9 bases between. The CDR3 nucleotides are TGTGCCTGGAGTCGGGGGGTCGGAAACACCATATATTTT. Protein: CAWSRGVGNTIYF.

This clone appeared once. The rearrangement uses TRBV7-2 and TRBJ2-3; 7 bases fit TRBD2. The CDR3 runs 16 residues. The V segment lost 5 bases and the J segment 0 bases; nucleotides outside the gene matches: 8. The germline V gene has CDR1 SGHTA and CDR2 FQGNSA. CDR3 nucleotides: TGTGCCAGCAGCCGGGGAGCGGGGCCTAGCACAGATACGCAGTATTTT. Its protein product is CASSRGAGPSTDTQYF.

In DNA form, the CDR3 reads TGTGCCAGCAGTGAACGGCTAGGTGTGGGCTCCTACGAGCAGTACTTC. Encoded protein: CASSERLGVGSYEQYF. J is TRBJ2-7 and V is TRBV6-1; D gene uncertain. This CDR3 has 16 amino acids. Germline assignment: CDR1 MNHNS and CDR2 SASEGT. V was shortened by 2 bases and J by 0 bases, with 14 bases between the two germline ends.

The J gene is TRBJ1-1, the V gene TRBV9; 8 bases agree with TRBD1. Looked up from germline, CDR1 is SGDLS and CDR2 is YYNGEE. Trimming removed 0 bases from V and 3 bases from J; junction bases left unmatched: 7. This CDR3 is built from 16 residues. The chain's CDR3 is CASSVASGGAHTEAFF. CDR3 nucleotides: TGTGCCAGCAGCGTAGCTTCAGGGGGCGCGCACACTGAAGCTTTCTTT.

The chain joins TRBV7-2 to TRBJ2-3, with 7 bases matching TRBD2. Per germline, CDR1 SGHTA and CDR2 FQGNSA. The CDR3 is made up of 15 amino acids. With V trimmed by 5 bases and J by 3 bases, 8 bases remained unmatched. The DNA of the CDR3 is TGTGCCAGCAGCCGCGGGAGACTAGCTACAGATACGCAGTATTTT. This codes for CASSRGRLATDTQYF.

This clone has more than one count but fewer than ten. The chain couples TRBV30 to TRBJ1-1; perhaps TRBD1 as D (5 bases). From germline, CDR1 is GTSNPN and CDR2 SVGIG (reference sequence). V gave up 0 bases and J gave up 5 bases, with 13 bases separating them. This CDR3 is built from 14 residues. The CDR3 spells CAWSVRGRDTEAFF. The CDR3 DNA is TGTGCCTGGAGTGTACGGGGGAGAGATACTGAAGCTTTCTTT.

The genes are TRBV18 and TRBJ1-1; D is ambiguous. CDR1 and CDR2 from the germline V gene are KGHSH and LQKENI. The V end lost 3 bases, the J end lost 5 bases, and 4 bases lay between the germline ends. The CDR3 is made up of 11 amino acids. As DNA, the CDR3 is TGTGCCAGCTCACCTACTACTGAAGCTTTCTTT. It codes for CASSPTTEAFF.

The chain links TRBV19 to TRBJ2-7, with TRBD1 matching 9 bases. The ends lost 5 bases at V and 3 bases at J; junction bases unmatched: 8. The CDR3 has 15 amino acids. Looked up from germline, CDR1 is LNHDA and CDR2 is SQIVND (reference sequence). In DNA form, the CDR3 reads TGTGCCAGTAGTGCCCCGGGACAGGGAAACTACGAGCAGTACTTC. Translated, it gives CASSAPGQGNYEQYF.

This chain joins TRBV9 and TRBJ1-3; maybe TRBD1 (6 bases). V was shortened by 0 bases and J by 4 bases, with 14 bases between the two germline ends. This CDR3 spans 16 amino acids. The germline CDR1 and CDR2 sequences are SGDLS and YYNGEE. CDR3 DNA: TGTGCCAGCAGCGTAGCTTTTGCAGGGGTCGGAAACACCATATATTTT. Translation gives CASSVAFAGVGNTIYF.

The chain combines TRBV7-3 with TRBJ2-1; 7 bases map to TRBD1. The CDR3 loop spans 13 amino acids. Trimming cost V 5 bases and J 4 bases; bases outside gene matches: 2. The germline V gene has CDR1 SGHTA and CDR2 FQGTGA. The CDR3 sequence: CASSPDRYNEQFF. CDR3 nucleotides: TGTGCCAGCAGCCCGGACAGGTACAATGAGCAGTTCTTC.

The rearrangement links TRBV4-3 to TRBJ2-7; D call uncertain. Trimming removed 0 bases from V and 3 bases from J, with 9 bases in between. Per germline, CDR1 LGHNA and CDR2 YSLEER. The CDR3 totals 14 residues. CDR3 region: CASSQEPRLYEQYF. In DNA form, the CDR3 reads TGCGCCAGCAGCCAAGAACCCAGACTCTACGAGCAGTACTTC.

The chain is built from TRBV5-1 and TRBJ2-7, with 8 positions matching TRBD1. The V and J ends lost 5 bases and 1 base, in that order; junction bases with no gene match: 8. CDR3 length: 15 amino acids. Germline loops: CDR1 SGHRS, CDR2 YFSETQ. Here the CDR3 reads CASRSGGGSSYEQYF. The CDR3 bases are TGCGCCAGCAGATCAGGGGGCGGAAGTTCCTACGAGCAGTACTTC. The full variable domain, rest sourced from reference TRBV5-1 and TRBJ2-7, is KAGVTQTPRYLIKTRGQQVTLSCSPISGHRSVSWYQQTPGQGLQFLFEYFSETQRNKGNFPGRFSGRQFSNSRSEMNVSTLELGDSALYLCASRSGGGSSYEQYFGPGTRLTVT.

V gene TRBV7-8 combines with J gene TRBJ1-6; D remains unclear. The V gene lost 2 bases and the J gene lost 3 bases, with 5 bases spanning the gap. The CDR3 is 14 amino acids. Germline CDR1 and CDR2: SGHVS and FQNEAQ. As DNA, the CDR3 is TGTGCCAGCAGCTTAAACAGCTATAATTCACCCCTCCACTTT. Translation: CASSLNSYNSPLHF.

The V call is TRBV11-3, the J call TRBJ2-2; 9 positions agree with TRBD2. The CDR3 totals 15 residues. Germline assignment: CDR1 SGHNT and CDR2 YENEEA. Germline trimming cut 5 bases from V and 2 bases from J; bases unmatched to any gene: 3. The CDR3, as DNA: TGTGCCAGCAGCCGACTAGCGGTCAACACCGGGGAGCTGTTTTTT. This sequence encodes CASSRLAVNTGELFF.

The chain couples TRBV19 to TRBJ1-2; TRBD1 aligns across 7 bases. This CDR3 spans 12 amino acids. V shed 8 bases and J 4 bases; nucleotides not matched to a gene: 4. CDR1 LNHDA and CDR2 SQIVND come from the germline V gene (reference sequence). CDR3 in amino acids: CASRDSLYGYTF. In nucleotides, the CDR3 is TGTGCCAGTCGGGACAGTCTCTATGGCTACACCTTC.

The CDR3: CASGLDFPTDTQYF. Here the CDR3 DNA reads TGTGCTAGTGGTTTGGACTTTCCTACAGATACGCAGTATTTT. The genes are TRBV12-5 and TRBJ2-3; D uncertain. This CDR3 contains 14 residues. Germline V gives CDR1 LGHNT, CDR2 FRNRAP. Trimming shortened V by 1 base and J by 3 bases, and 8 bases separated the two germline ends.

The DNA of the CDR3 is TGTGCCAGCAGGGGGACTAGCGGTGAGCAGTACTTC. As protein: CASRGTSGEQYF. The chain joins TRBV6-5 to TRBJ2-7; TRBD2 matches 11 bases. Germline CDR1 MNHEY, CDR2 SVGAGI. The CDR3 has 12 residues. V was pared by 6 bases and J by 7 bases, with 2 bases of the junction left unmatched.